One sample yielded the 29 T cell receptor beta chains listed below, sequenced in a study of OX40 agonist ivuxolimab in advanced cancers. Profiled with immunoSEQ multiplex PCR; TCRdb holds only in-frame clones, not every one. The sample shows 72,000 or so clones, 70% to 90% of them seen only once. This specimen was CD4+ or CD8+ T cells sorted from blood, taken in a trial of the OX40 agonist ivuxolimab. The receptor set was obtained from an adult with an advanced solid tumor such as melanoma, head and neck, liver or kidney cancer.

V is TRBV6-1 and J is TRBJ2-7, with D tentatively TRBD2 (6 bases). CDR1 and CDR2 from the germline V gene are MNHNS and SASEGT. The V end lost 8 bases, the J end lost 2 bases, and 10 bases lay between the germline ends. This CDR3 contains 12 residues. The CDR3, as DNA: TGTGCCAGCGGGACTCTACCCTACGAGCAGTACTTC. Translated, it gives CASGTLPYEQYF.

This chain uses TRBV10-3 with TRBJ2-6; 9 bases fit TRBD1. V trimming: 6 bases; J trimming: 0 bases; junction bases outside the gene matches: 6. This CDR3 is built from 17 residues. Germline loops: CDR1 ENHRY, CDR2 SYGVKD. The chain's CDR3 is CAISRDRVYSGANVLTF. CDR3 DNA sequence: TGTGCCATCAGCCGGGACAGGGTCTACTCTGGGGCCAACGTCCTGACTTTC.

The chain combines TRBV15 with TRBJ1-2; TRBD1 is a possible D gene (6 bases). This CDR3 has 17 amino acids. V lost 2 bases, J lost 1 base, and 17 bases lay in between. Germline-derived CDR1 and CDR2 are LNHNV and YYDKDF (reference sequence). The CDR3 loop reads CATSRHNRVRVNYGYTF. The CDR3 bases are TGTGCCACCAGCAGACATAACAGGGTCAGGGTTAACTATGGCTACACCTTC.

The chain is built from TRBV7-2 and TRBJ2-7; possible D gene TRBD1, 5 bases. Between the trimmed V and J ends, which lost 5 bases and 1 base, there was a span of 12 bases. The CDR3 has 14 residues. Germline CDR1 reads SGHTA; CDR2 reads FQGNSA. The CDR3 DNA reads TGTGCCAGCAGCCGTCCGACAGAGTCCTACGAGCAGTACTTC. It specifies CASSRPTESYEQYF.

The chain has TRBV10-3 and TRBJ2-3; no firm D call. This CDR3 has 18 residues. V was trimmed by 0 bases and J by 8 bases, leaving 24 bases between them. Per the germline V gene, CDR1 is ENHRY and CDR2 is SYGVKD. CDR3 bases: TGTGCCATCAGTGAGTCGATTTCGGGTAACTCTGGATTCGGTACGCAGTATTTT. It is translated as CAISESISGNSGFGTQYF.

The chain is built from TRBV6-5 and TRBJ1-5; no clear D. V was trimmed by 8 bases and J by 8 bases, leaving 19 bases between them. The V gene's germline CDR1 is MNHEY and CDR2 SVGAGI. This CDR3 contains 14 residues. The CDR3 DNA reads TGTGCCAGCGGAGACGATTCCTCCGGCGAGCCCCAGCATTTT. Translated: CASGDDSSGEPQHF.

This chain joins TRBV18 and TRBJ2-4; D uncertain. V was trimmed by 0 bases and J by 1 base, leaving 10 bases between them. The germline V gene has CDR1 KGHSH and CDR2 LQKENI. CDR3 length: 16 amino acids. CDR3 in amino acids: CASSPPGVYAKNIQYF. The CDR3 DNA follows: TGTGCCAGCTCACCACCTGGGGTCTATGCCAAAAACATTCAGTACTTC.

This clone has just a few counts. This chain joins TRBV6-5 and TRBJ1-6, with D hard to call. CDR3 length equals 15 residues. Per the germline V gene, CDR1 is MNHEY and CDR2 is SVGAGI. Trimming removed 5 bases from V and 8 bases from J, with 16 bases in between. The CDR3 DNA follows: TGTGCCAGCAGTAGAACGACAAGAATGGATTCACCCCTCCACTTT. It specifies CASSRTTRMDSPLHF.

This clone was seen a handful of times. The J gene is TRBJ1-6, the V gene TRBV5-1; no definite D call. This CDR3 comprises 13 residues. The V and J ends lost 5 bases and 10 bases respectively, with 13 bases between them. Germline V gene data show CDR1 as SGHRS and CDR2 as YFSETQ. CDR3 coding DNA: TGCGCCAGCAGTATAGGGTTAGGGTCACCCCTCCACTTT. This gives the protein CASSIGLGSPLHF.

This chain links TRBV5-4 with TRBJ2-7; TRBD1 aligns across 9 bases. V lost 4 bases, J lost 2 bases, and 7 bases stayed unmatched. Germline CDR1 and CDR2: SGHNT and YYREEE (reference sequence). There are 15 residues in the CDR3. CDR3 sequence reads: CASSLGQGGTYEQYF. CDR3 nucleotide sequence: TGTGCCAGCAGCCTGGGACAGGGAGGAACCTACGAGCAGTACTTC.

This chain joins TRBV10-3 and TRBJ2-3, with D perhaps matching TRBD1 or TRBD2 (5 bases each). The CDR3 runs to 16 residues. With 4 bases removed from V and 11 bases from J, the gap between germline ends came to 25 bases. Germline assignment: CDR1 ENHRY and CDR2 SYGVKD. The CDR3 loop reads CAISARNRDVQEGQYF. The DNA for the CDR3 is TGTGCCATCAGTGCGAGAAATCGGGACGTCCAGGAAGGGCAGTATTTT.

The rearrangement links TRBV4-3 to TRBJ2-2; D remains ambiguous. The V gene's germline CDR1 is LGHNA and CDR2 YSLEER. The germline V and J ends were trimmed by 0 bases and 6 bases, with 5 bases remaining between them. The CDR3 consists of 13 residues. This chain's CDR3 is CASSQEKAGELFF. The DNA for the CDR3 is TGCGCCAGCAGCCAAGAGAAGGCCGGGGAGCTGTTTTTT.

The chain carries TRBV14 and TRBJ1-2; possibly TRBD1 for D (6 bases). Trimming took 0 bases from V and 5 from J, leaving 13 bases between them. The CDR3 runs 15 residues. Looked up from germline, CDR1 is SGHDN and CDR2 is FVKESK. The CDR3 DNA sequence: TGTGCCAGCAGCCAAGATTTGGTCGGACAGTATGGCTACACCTTC. Translation gives CASSQDLVGQYGYTF.

The CDR3 sequence: CASSLRGGSIQETQYF. DNA for the CDR3: TGTGCCAGCAGCTTGAGGGGCGGCAGCATACAAGAGACCCAGTACTTC. The chain joins TRBV5-8 to TRBJ2-5; possibly TRBD1 for D (5 bases). The V end lost 1 base, the J end lost 2 bases, and 15 bases lay between the germline ends. Germline V gives CDR1 SGHTS, CDR2 YDEGEE. The CDR3 covers 16 residues.

CDR3 bases: TGTGCCAGCAGTTTATTTTGGCGGGCGTCGGACAGGCCTTATAGCAATCAGCCCCAGCATTTT. It encodes CASSLFWRASDRPYSNQPQHF. The chain is built from TRBV28 and TRBJ1-5, with 7 nucleotides matching TRBD1. This CDR3 region has 21 residues. V dropped 1 base and J dropped 0; count of bases not matched to a gene: 18. CDR1 and CDR2 (germline): MDHEN, SYDVKM.

This clone showed up just a few times. This chain joins TRBV5-1 and TRBJ1-4, with 8 bases identical to TRBD1. V dropped 2 bases and J dropped 4; count of bases not matched to a gene: 4. From germline, CDR1 is SGHRS and CDR2 YFSETQ. The CDR3 sequence is 15 residues long. In DNA form, the CDR3 reads TGCGCCAGCAGCTTTGGGACAGGAGATAATGAAAAACTGTTTTTT. This translates into CASSFGTGDNEKLFF.

V is TRBV5-1 and J is TRBJ2-7; no reliable D call. With 4 bases removed from V and 1 base from J, the gap between germline ends came to 9 bases. This CDR3 has 13 amino acids. The germline gives CDR1 SGHRS, CDR2 YFSETQ. Written as DNA, the CDR3 is TGCGCCAGCAGCCCTCAATCGTCCTACGAGCAGTACTTC. Translated, it gives CASSPQSSYEQYF. Variable domain in full (rest from reference TRBV5-1 and TRBJ2-7): KAGVTQTPRYLIKTRGQQVTLSCSPISGHRSVSWYQQTPGQGLQFLFEYFSETQRNKGNFPGRFSGRQFSNSRSEMNVSTLELGDSALYLCASSPQSSYEQYFGPGTRLTVT.

The rearrangement uses TRBV5-6 and TRBJ2-3, with D possibly matching TRBD1 (5 bases). This CDR3 contains 18 residues. Per the germline V gene, CDR1 is SGHDT and CDR2 is YYEEEE. The V end was cut by 4 bases, the J end by 2 bases, with 23 bases between. CDR3 sequence (DNA): TGTGCCAGCAGCAAGGACACCTCCGATCCCCACCACACAGATACGCAGTATTTT. It yields the protein CASSKDTSDPHHTDTQYF.

This rearrangement joins TRBV30 to TRBJ1-1; no firm D call. CDR3 length: 12 amino acids. Germline assignment: CDR1 GTSNPN and CDR2 SVGIG (reference sequence). V was pared by 2 bases and J by 1 base, with 5 bases between. CDR3: CAWSFRNTEAFF. Here the CDR3 DNA reads TGTGCCTGGAGTTTCAGGAACACTGAAGCTTTCTTT.

The rearrangement links TRBV14 to TRBJ1-6, with D uncertain. V dropped 3 bases and J dropped 14 bases, with 11 bases sitting between them. The CDR3 consists of 12 residues. Germline CDR1 reads SGHDN; CDR2 reads FVKESK. The CDR3 nucleotides read TGTGCCAGCAGCCATTTTATCGGATCCCTCCACTTT. Translation: CASSHFIGSLHF.

This clone has just a few counts. The J gene is TRBJ2-1, the V gene TRBV21-1. TRBV21-1 is a pseudogene. The CDR3 has 13 amino acids. CDR3 DNA: TGTGCCAGCAGCAAAGGCGCTCTATGGGGGAAGTTCTTC. Its protein product is CASSKGALWGKFF.

The V and J genes are TRBV19 and TRBJ2-7; no clear D. V was trimmed by 5 bases and J by 0 bases, leaving 11 bases between them. Germline V gene sequence: CDR1 LNHDA, CDR2 SQIVND (reference sequence). The CDR3 sequence is 14 residues long. CDR3 amino acids: CASSPQTSSYEQYF. The CDR3, as DNA: TGTGCCAGTAGTCCTCAGACGAGCTCCTACGAGCAGTACTTC.

The V gene is TRBV7-2, the J gene TRBJ2-3, with D possibly matching TRBD1 (6 bases). Per germline, CDR1 SGHTA and CDR2 FQGNSA. The CDR3 sequence is 16 residues long. V shed 5 bases and J shed 4 bases, with 19 bases lying between them. CDR3 sequence: CASSPLQGFLADTQYF. The DNA for the CDR3 is TGTGCCAGCAGCCCCCTTCAGGGGTTTTTGGCAGATACGCAGTATTTT. Full variable domain (rest looked up from reference TRBV7-2 and TRBJ2-3): GAGVSQSPSNKVTEKGKDVELRCDPISGHTALYWYRQSLGQGLEFLIYFQGNSAPDKSGLPSDRFSAERTGGSVSTLTIQRTQQEDSAVYLCASSPLQGFLADTQYFGPGTRLTVL.

This clone is judged medium-sized (0.01 to 0.1%). V is TRBV19 and J is TRBJ2-7, with TRBD2 matching over 8 bases. Germline CDR1 and CDR2: LNHDA and SQIVND (reference sequence). The V and J ends lost 6 bases and 4 bases, in that order; junction bases with no gene match: 11. The length of the CDR3 is 15 residues. CDR3: CASRLGASGLYEQYF. In nucleotides, the CDR3 is TGTGCCAGTAGACTCGGGGCTAGCGGGTTATACGAGCAGTACTTC.

This clone showed up just once. The rearrangement uses TRBV6-5 and TRBJ1-4; the D gene is possibly TRBD1 (6 bases). The CDR3 extends over 15 amino acids. V was cut by 6 bases and J by 7 bases, with 18 bases left in between. CDR1 MNHEY and CDR2 SVGAGI come from the germline V gene. The CDR3, as DNA: TGTGCCAGCAGCCGCCAGACAGGCGGAGGTGAAAAACTGTTTTTT. This encodes CASSRQTGGGEKLFF.

This chain links TRBV6-1 with TRBJ2-2; D not resolved. The CDR3 is 14 amino acids. Germline V gene data show CDR1 as MNHNS and CDR2 as SASEGT. V was trimmed by 3 bases and J by 3 bases, leaving 8 bases between them. CDR3 sequence reads: CASSEGPHTGELFF. DNA for the CDR3: TGTGCCAGCAGTGAGGGTCCCCACACCGGGGAGCTGTTTTTT.

This sequence joins TRBV9 and TRBJ2-7, with TRBD2 matching over 13 bases. Germline CDR1 SGDLS, CDR2 YYNGEE. This CDR3 is 16 amino acids long. V shed 2 bases and J 3 bases; nucleotides not matched to a gene: 5. Here the CDR3 DNA reads TGTGCCAGCAGCGTCGGACGGACTAGCGGGGGCTACGAGCAGTACTTC. This codes for CASSVGRTSGGYEQYF.

The chain uses TRBV28 and TRBJ2-7; possibly TRBD2 for D (6 bases). Germline CDR1 and CDR2: MDHEN and SYDVKM. The CDR3 spans 15 residues. V was shortened by 4 bases and J by 0 bases, with 13 bases between the two germline ends. The CDR3 sequence: CASSSTGTASYEQYF. In DNA, the CDR3 is TGTGCCAGCAGTTCTACCGGGACTGCCTCCTACGAGCAGTACTTC.

The rearrangement uses TRBV7-3 and TRBJ2-6; the D gene could be TRBD1 or TRBD2 (5 bases each). With 4 bases removed from V and 0 bases from J, the gap between germline ends came to 16 bases. Germline CDR1 reads SGHTA; CDR2 reads FQGTGA. The CDR3 is 18 amino acids. CDR3 nucleotide sequence: TGTGCCAGCAGCTCGAGGGGCCGCGCGCTCTCTGGGGCCAACGTCCTGACTTTC. This translates into CASSSRGRALSGANVLTF.